Below, 5 T cell receptor beta chains from the same sample are listed, as sequenced in a study of T-cell reconstitution after alpha-beta-depleted transplantation in children. The TCRbeta library incorporated unique molecular identifiers. From the PCR reads, TCRdb called clonotypes with MiXCR, one entry per CDR3 protein. The sample shows about 440,000 distinct CDR3 sequences, roughly 43% of them seen only once. Sequencing used PBMCs, obtained before TCRalphabeta/CD19-depleted stem cell transplant. The receptors here all came from a girl aged 2-10 years with aplastic anemia, due to receive a stem cell transplant.

The chain is built from TRBV20-1 and TRBJ2-3; 10 bases are shared with TRBD2. Germline V gene lookup returns CDR1 DFQATT and CDR2 SNEGSKA (reference sequence). The CDR3 sequence is 13 residues long. V gave up 5 bases and J gave up 8 bases; unmatched junction bases: 7. The DNA of the CDR3 is TGCAGTGCTCATCTAGCGGGGGCGGGTACGCAGTATTTT. As protein: CSAHLAGAGTQYF.

The V gene is TRBV5-6, the J gene TRBJ1-5; possible D gene TRBD1, 6 bases. Germline CDR1 is SGHDT and CDR2 is YYEEEE. V lost 0 bases, J lost 6 bases, and 19 bases lay in between. CDR3 size: 17 residues. CDR3 loop: CASSLGGRGMMGQPQHF. In DNA, the CDR3 is TGTGCCAGCAGCTTGGGGGGCAGGGGTATGATGGGTCAGCCCCAGCATTTT. The full variable domain, in which reference TRBV5-6 and TRBJ1-5 provide the parts outside the CDR3, is DAGVTQSPTHLIKTRGQQVTLRCSPKSGHDTVSWYQQALGQGPQFIFQYYEEEERQRGNFPDRFSGHQFPNYSSELNVNALLLGDSALYLCASSLGGRGMMGQPQHFGDGTRLSIL.

The sample holds many counts of this clonotype. This chain connects TRBV6-5 to TRBJ2-6; D not certain. Trimming took off 0 bases at V and 0 bases at J, with 6 bases between the two ends. This CDR3 spans 16 amino acids. Germline CDR1 and CDR2: MNHEY and SVGAGI. The CDR3 DNA is TGTGCCAGCAGTTACTCGTTCTCCTCTGGGGCCAACGTCCTGACTTTC. It specifies CASSYSFSSGANVLTF.

The J gene is TRBJ2-5, the V gene TRBV3-1, with D unresolved. CDR3 length: 15 residues. Germline V gives CDR1 LGHDT, CDR2 YNNKEL (reference sequence). The V gene lost 1 base and the J gene lost 5 bases, with 14 bases spanning the gap. CDR3 loop: CASSQVRGVGETQYF. CDR3 sequence (DNA): TGTGCCAGCAGCCAAGTTCGTGGGGTCGGGGAGACCCAGTACTTC.

The chain recombines TRBV28 with TRBJ2-5; D gene uncertain. V was shortened by 3 bases and J by 5 bases, with 10 bases between the two germline ends. Per the germline V gene, CDR1 is MDHEN and CDR2 is SYDVKM. This CDR3 is built from 13 residues. CDR3 amino acids: CASSFGHRETQYF. CDR3 bases: TGTGCCAGCAGTTTCGGGCATAGGGAGACCCAGTACTTC.